These T cell receptor beta chains were read from a single sample in a study of T-cell reconstitution after alpha-beta-depleted transplantation in children. TCRdb re-derived calls from the PCR reads in MiXCR, one entry per CDR3 protein. The sample includes 200,000 to 300,000 distinct CDR3 sequences, more than 20% of them seen just once. The sequencing used PBMCs, collected before TCRalphabeta/CD19-depleted stem cell transplant. These receptors came from a girl aged 2 to 9 with Fanconi anemia, due to receive a stem cell transplant. Each CDR3 is given with its conserved first and last residue. The D gene is left open where the match is weak. The size field is filled for only some rows; it gives once, few, many or a size class.

clone_size: many; v_call: TRBV4-1; d_call: TRBD2; j_call: TRBJ2-7; cdr3_aa: CASSDRLAGLYEQYF; cdr3_nt: TGCGCCAGCAGCGATCGACTAGCGGGACTCTACGAGCAGTACTTC
clone_size: many; v_call: TRBV3-1; d_call: .; j_call: TRBJ2-3; cdr3_aa: CASSTRWGMDTQYF; cdr3_nt: TGTGCCAGCAGCACCCGTTGGGGGATGGATACGCAGTATTTT
clone_size: many; v_call: TRBV28; d_call: TRBD2; j_call: TRBJ2-7; cdr3_aa: CASTLAGVYEQYF; cdr3_nt: TGTGCCAGCACACTAGCGGGGGTCTACGAGCAGTACTTC
clone_size: many; v_call: TRBV20-1; d_call: TRBD2; j_call: TRBJ2-5; cdr3_aa: CSARDPAGEALETQYF; cdr3_nt: TGCAGTGCTAGAGATCCGGCGGGAGAGGCGTTGGAGACCCAGTACTTC
clone_size: many; v_call: TRBV20-1; d_call: .; j_call: TRBJ1-2; cdr3_aa: CSVLETGYRSGYTF; cdr3_nt: TGCAGTGTCTTGGAGACAGGATACAGAAGTGGCTACACCTTC
clone_size: many; v_call: TRBV20-1; d_call: TRBD1; j_call: TRBJ2-3; cdr3_aa: CSARTGPGADTQYF; cdr3_nt: TGCAGTGCTAGGACAGGGCCAGGTGCAGATACGCAGTATTTT
clone_size: few; v_call: TRBV20-1; d_call: .; j_call: TRBJ2-7; cdr3_aa: CSATPGHSYEWEQYF; cdr3_nt: TGCAGTGCTACGCCGGGTCATAGTTACGAGTGGGAGCAGTACTTC
clone_size: .; v_call: TRBV7-9; d_call: .; j_call: TRBJ2-7; cdr3_aa: CASSSVQVIPREQYF; cdr3_nt: TGTGCCAGCAGCTCGGTACAGGTGATCCCAAGGGAGCAGTACTTC
clone_size: many; v_call: TRBV9; d_call: TRBD1; j_call: TRBJ1-3; cdr3_aa: CASSETGGNTIYF; cdr3_nt: TGTGCCAGCAGCGAGACAGGGGGAAACACCATATATTTT
clone_size: .; v_call: TRBV20-1; d_call: .; j_call: TRBJ2-1; cdr3_aa: CSARDFAGPRQFEQFF; cdr3_nt: TGCAGTGCTAGAGATTTCGCTGGCCCCAGGCAATTCGAGCAGTTCTTC
clone_size: .; v_call: TRBV29-1; d_call: .; j_call: TRBJ2-7; cdr3_aa: CSVESDEQYF; cdr3_nt: TGCAGCGTTGAGTCAGACGAGCAGTACTTC
clone_size: many; v_call: TRBV29-1; d_call: .; j_call: TRBJ2-1; cdr3_aa: CSVAQRSYNEQFF; cdr3_nt: TGCAGCGTTGCTCAGCGGAGCTACAATGAGCAGTTCTTC
clone_size: many; v_call: TRBV11-1; d_call: TRBD2; j_call: TRBJ2-7; cdr3_aa: CASSEGGPPYEQYF; cdr3_nt: TGTGCCAGCAGTGAGGGAGGGCCGCCCTACGAGCAGTACTTC
clone_size: .; v_call: TRBV21-1; d_call: .; j_call: TRBJ2-7; cdr3_aa: CASSKGGQGVDYEQYF; cdr3_nt: TGTGCCAGCAGCAAAGGGGGACAGGGAGTGGACTACGAGCAGTACTTC
clone_size: once; v_call: TRBV15; d_call: .; j_call: TRBJ2-1; cdr3_aa: CATRKRRAVPSSYNEQFF; cdr3_nt: TGTGCCACCAGAAAGAGGAGGGCTGTCCCGAGCTCCTACAATGAGCAGTTCTTC
clone_size: few; v_call: TRBV28; d_call: .; j_call: TRBJ2-7; cdr3_aa: CASRSQGLFYEQYF; cdr3_nt: TGTGCCAGCAGGTCCCAGGGGCTTTTCTACGAGCAGTACTTC
clone_size: .; v_call: TRBV20-1; d_call: .; j_call: TRBJ2-7; cdr3_aa: CSANSAPSYEQYF; cdr3_nt: TGCAGTGCTAACTCTGCCCCGTCCTACGAGCAGTACTTC
clone_size: many; v_call: TRBV14; d_call: TRBD2; j_call: TRBJ2-1; cdr3_aa: CASSQYLPGLAGENNEQFF; cdr3_nt: TGTGCCAGCAGCCAATACCTCCCTGGTTTAGCGGGGGAGAACAATGAGCAGTTCTTC
clone_size: .; v_call: TRBV4-2; d_call: .; j_call: TRBJ2-2; cdr3_aa: CASSPVGGSPGELFF; cdr3_nt: TGTGCCAGCAGCCCCGTAGGAGGGTCACCCGGGGAGCTGTTTTTT
clone_size: few; v_call: TRBV12-3/TRBV12-4; d_call: TRBD2; j_call: TRBJ2-5; cdr3_aa: CASSPTSGPRGTQYF; cdr3_nt: TGTGCCAGCAGCCCCACTAGCGGGCCAAGGGGGACCCAGTACTTC
clone_size: .; v_call: TRBV7-7; d_call: TRBD2; j_call: TRBJ2-1; cdr3_aa: CASSEAVPGLAESSYNEQFF; cdr3_nt: TGTGCCAGCAGCGAGGCTGTCCCGGGACTAGCGGAGAGCTCCTACAATGAGCAGTTCTTC
clone_size: few; v_call: TRBV12-5; d_call: .; j_call: TRBJ1-1; cdr3_aa: CASGLVPPDEGGTEAFF; cdr3_nt: TGTGCTAGTGGTTTGGTACCTCCGGACGAGGGGGGCACTGAAGCTTTCTTT
clone_size: .; v_call: TRBV6-1; d_call: .; j_call: TRBJ2-7; cdr3_aa: CASSRTESSYEQYF; cdr3_nt: TGTGCCAGCAGCAGGACCGAAAGCTCCTACGAGCAGTACTTC
clone_size: many; v_call: TRBV24-1; d_call: .; j_call: TRBJ2-2; cdr3_aa: CATSDLRVNTGELFF; cdr3_nt: TGTGCCACCAGTGATTTGCGGGTAAACACCGGGGAGCTGTTTTTT
clone_size: many; v_call: TRBV25-1; d_call: TRBD1; j_call: TRBJ2-3; cdr3_aa: CASSGTLSQGEDTDTQYF; cdr3_nt: TGTGCCAGCAGTGGAACCCTCTCACAGGGGGAGGACACAGATACGCAGTATTTT
clone_size: many; v_call: TRBV12-3/TRBV12-4; d_call: .; j_call: TRBJ2-2; cdr3_aa: CASSFQGSNTGELFF; cdr3_nt: TGTGCCAGCAGTTTCCAAGGGTCGAACACCGGGGAGCTGTTTTTT
clone_size: few; v_call: TRBV20-1; d_call: .; j_call: TRBJ1-2; cdr3_aa: CSARVYYGYTF; cdr3_nt: TGCAGTGCTAGAGTATACTATGGCTACACCTTC
clone_size: .; v_call: TRBV6-1; d_call: TRBD1; j_call: TRBJ1-2; cdr3_aa: CASSEEVQGGAFYGYTF; cdr3_nt: TGTGCCAGCAGTGAAGAGGTACAGGGGGGCGCCTTCTATGGCTACACCTTC
clone_size: few; v_call: TRBV20-1; d_call: .; j_call: TRBJ2-1; cdr3_aa: CSARDAVFSYNEQFF; cdr3_nt: TGCAGTGCTAGAGACGCGGTGTTCTCCTACAATGAGCAGTTCTTC
clone_size: .; v_call: TRBV28; d_call: .; j_call: TRBJ2-7; cdr3_aa: CASSPMGGTYEQYF; cdr3_nt: TGTGCCAGCAGTCCGATGGGCGGGACCTACGAGCAGTACTTC
clone_size: few; v_call: TRBV30; d_call: TRBD2; j_call: TRBJ2-7; cdr3_aa: CAWGRLAGHSEQYF; cdr3_nt: TGTGCCTGGGGAAGACTAGCGGGCCACAGCGAGCAGTACTTC
clone_size: once; v_call: TRBV20-1; d_call: .; j_call: TRBJ2-5; cdr3_aa: CSASDYYRETQYF; cdr3_nt: TGCAGTGCCAGCGACTACTACAGAGAGACCCAGTACTTC
clone_size: many; v_call: TRBV5-1; d_call: TRBD1; j_call: TRBJ1-2; cdr3_aa: CASSWKDREDGYTF; cdr3_nt: TGCGCCAGCAGCTGGAAGGACAGGGAGGATGGCTACACCTTC
clone_size: many; v_call: TRBV20-1; d_call: .; j_call: TRBJ2-6; cdr3_aa: CSALGSSGANVLTF; cdr3_nt: TGCAGTGCCCTAGGGAGCTCTGGGGCCAACGTCCTGACTTTC
clone_size: .; v_call: TRBV5-6; d_call: .; j_call: TRBJ2-7; cdr3_aa: CASSRREGAYEQYF; cdr3_nt: TGTGCCAGCAGCCGGCGGGAAGGGGCCTACGAGCAGTACTTC